This TCR beta chain was identified in a study of PD-L1 blockade in urothelial cancer. In the study overall: Patients' atezolizumab regimen, 1,200 mg intravenously every 3 weeks, began in 2014.

The table came from immunoSEQ multiplex PCR; TCRdb's copy has only in-frame clones and leaves some out. Among 23,000 or so clones, approximately 81% were seen once, and the ten largest hold less than 2%. The CDR3 length is 15 residues. Trimming took off 4 bases at V and 3 bases at J, with 13 bases between the two ends. From germline, CDR1 is MNHNS and CDR2 SASEGT. Time point indicated: peripheral blood 6 weeks after treatment start. This chain connects TRBV6-1 to TRBJ1-5; D is unclear. The origin of this receptor is a man in his 70s with urothelial cancer. The sequencing here drew on PBMCs, taken around atezolizumab (anti-PD-L1) treatment. The CDR3 spells CASSAGGTANQPQHF. The CDR3 DNA is TGTGCCAGCAGTGCTGGAGGAACAGCCAATCAGCCCCAGCATTTT.